These 32 T cell receptor beta chains originate from one sample sequenced in a study of PD-1 blockade in classical Hodgkin lymphoma. Relapse after autologous stem cell transplantation occurred in every patient, and brentuximab vedotin exposure varied. Sequencing was performed with immunoSEQ multiplex PCR; in TCRdb, only in-frame clones are kept and a portion is missing. The sample lists over 20,000 clones, about nine tenths occurring once. Here the sequenced sample was peripheral blood mononuclear cells (PBMCs), taken at baseline. Receptor source: a human donor with classical Hodgkin lymphoma.

This clone was observed a handful of times. The chain uses TRBV7-9 and TRBJ1-5; D remains ambiguous. Trimming took 2 bases from V and 2 from J, leaving 7 bases between them. Germline CDR1 and CDR2: SEHNR and FQNEAQ (reference sequence). The CDR3 consists of 14 residues. CDR3 bases: TGTGCCAGCAGCTTACTGGGCGGCAATCAGCCCCAGCATTTT. Translating it yields CASSLLGGNQPQHF.

The chain couples TRBV6-5 to TRBJ2-5, with D possibly matching TRBD1 (6 bases). Germline V gene data show CDR1 as MNHEY and CDR2 as SVGAGI. V was cut by 6 bases and J by 1 base, with 15 bases left in between. The CDR3 has 15 amino acids. Here the CDR3 DNA reads TGTGCCAGCAGGGGACAACATCGGCCCCAAGAGACCCAGTACTTC. Residues: CASRGQHRPQETQYF.

This chain uses TRBV7-2 with TRBJ2-7, with D unclear. Germline V CDR1 and CDR2: SGHTA, FQGNSA. This CDR3 comprises 13 residues. Deletions cut 8 bases from V and 0 bases from J, with 11 bases between. This chain's CDR3 is CASAARSSYEQYF. Here the CDR3 DNA reads TGTGCCAGCGCCGCTAGAAGCTCCTACGAGCAGTACTTC.

The count of this clone is one. The chain employs TRBV9 and TRBJ1-3; D not certain. The CDR3 is made up of 14 amino acids. Trimming removed 0 bases from V and 3 bases from J, with 7 bases in between. The germline CDR1 and CDR2 sequences are SGDLS and YYNGEE. CDR3 protein: CASSVASSGNTIYF. DNA for the CDR3: TGTGCCAGCAGCGTAGCTAGTAGTGGAAACACCATATATTTT.

The chain uses TRBV12-2 and TRBJ1-4; the table names TRBD1, a call not compared with the DNA. TRBV12-2 is classified as a pseudogene. The CDR3 covers 18 residues. CDR3 nucleotides: TGTGCAAGTCGCTTAAGACCCCGGAGGGACAGGGATTTTGAAAAACTGTTTTTT. Translating it yields CASRLRPRRDRDFEKLFF.

The V and J genes are TRBV27 and TRBJ2-7, with TRBD2 matching 8 bases. J was trimmed by 3 bases and V by 1 base; bases with no gene match: 2. The CDR3 length is 14 residues. CDR1 is MNHEY, CDR2 SMNVEV, per germline (reference sequence). The CDR3 sequence: CASSLLGTSYEQYF. The CDR3 DNA sequence: TGTGCCAGCAGTTTATTGGGGACTAGCTACGAGCAGTACTTC.

This clone was observed a single time. Distinct nucleotide sequences in the sample also encode this CDR3. The V gene is TRBV19, the J gene TRBJ1-2; D remains unclear. The CDR3 length is 15 residues. The germline CDR1 and CDR2 sequences are LNHDA and SQIVND (reference sequence). Trimming pared 3 bases from V and 5 bases from J, leaving 16 bases between. CDR3 in amino acids: CASSILEGPIYGYTF. CDR3 nucleotide sequence: TGTGCCAGTAGTATCCTGGAAGGGCCAATTTATGGCTACACCTTC.

V and J are TRBV5-1 and TRBJ1-6; D is possibly TRBD1 (5 bases). Trimming took off 0 bases at V and 9 bases at J, with 13 bases between the two ends. This CDR3 is 15 amino acids long. Germline CDR1 reads SGHRS; CDR2 reads YFSETQ. The CDR3 region has the DNA TGCGCCAGCAGCTTGGGGGGCAGTGGGGGTTCACCCCTCCACTTT. Its protein product is CASSLGGSGGSPLHF.

The rearrangement joins TRBV30 to TRBJ2-3; D unresolved. Germline loops: CDR1 GTSNPN, CDR2 SVGIG (reference sequence). V was pared by 0 bases and J by 2 bases, with 12 bases between. The CDR3 extends over 15 amino acids. CDR3 loop: CAWSVLGQNTDTQYF. CDR3 DNA sequence: TGTGCCTGGAGTGTATTAGGTCAGAACACAGATACGCAGTATTTT.

This chain joins TRBV6-5 and TRBJ1-5; 7 bases fit TRBD1. Germline V gene lookup returns CDR1 MNHEY and CDR2 SVGAGI. V was pared by 6 bases and J by 4 bases, with 9 bases of the junction left unmatched. The CDR3 is made up of 15 amino acids. The CDR3 DNA reads as TGTGCCAGCAGACGACAGGGAAGGGTTAATCAGCCCCAGCATTTT. Protein sequence: CASRRQGRVNQPQHF.

This clone was detected only once. This rearrangement joins TRBV6-5 to TRBJ2-3; D is ambiguous. CDR1 and CDR2 (germline): MNHEY, SVGAGI. Trimming stripped 0 bases from V and 2 bases from J, with 9 bases between. The CDR3 has 15 residues. The CDR3: CASSYSFVPTDTQYF. The CDR3 DNA sequence: TGTGCCAGCAGTTACTCGTTTGTACCCACAGATACGCAGTATTTT.

The rearrangement joins TRBV5-1 to TRBJ2-5, with D perhaps matching TRBD2 (6 bases). Germline CDR1 and CDR2: SGHRS and YFSETQ. The CDR3 covers 16 residues. Trimming removed 0 bases from V and 2 bases from J, with 14 bases in between. The CDR3 bases are TGCGCCAGCAGCTTGGGAGCGGGCGGCCTACAAGAGACCCAGTACTTC. It specifies CASSLGAGGLQETQYF.

The chain links TRBV6-6 to TRBJ2-5; the match to TRBD2 covers 15 bases. The CDR3 is made up of 16 amino acids. Germline assignment: CDR1 MNHNY and CDR2 SVGAGI (reference sequence). The J segment lost 5 bases and the V segment lost 5 bases, leaving 6 bases of the junction unmatched. As DNA, the CDR3 is TGTGCCAGCAGTACTGGGACTAGCGGGGGGTGGGAGACCCAGTACTTC. It codes for CASSTGTSGGWETQYF.

The V gene is TRBV5-3, the J gene TRBJ2-3; 15 nucleotides agree with TRBD2. TRBV5-3 belongs to the ORF category, with a function that is uncertain. The length of the CDR3 is 16 residues. Trimming cost V 3 bases and J 3 bases; bases outside gene matches: 2. CDR3 region: CARSCGTSGGTDTQYF. The DNA for the CDR3 is TGTGCCAGAAGCTGCGGGACTAGCGGGGGGACAGATACGCAGTATTTT.

V gene TRBV7-9 combines with J gene TRBJ2-2; D is unclear. V was trimmed by 2 bases and J by 3 bases, leaving 7 bases between them. The germline gives CDR1 SEHNR, CDR2 FQNEAQ (reference sequence). The CDR3 contains 14 residues. The DNA for the CDR3 is TGTGCCAGCAGCTTACAGCTTGACACCGGGGAGCTGTTTTTT. Translated: CASSLQLDTGELFF.

The chain couples TRBV5-1 to TRBJ2-2; 7 positions match TRBD2. Germline CDR1 and CDR2: SGHRS and YFSETQ. With 0 bases clipped from V and 3 bases from J, the junction kept 2 bases outside the gene matches. This CDR3 comprises 15 residues. The CDR3 nucleotides are TGCGCCAGCAGCTTGGCGGGGGGAGACACCGGGGAGCTGTTTTTT. Its translation: CASSLAGGDTGELFF.

Here the CDR3 reads CASRRGSTEAFF. The DNA of the CDR3 is TGTGCCAGCAGAAGGGGTAGTACTGAAGCTTTCTTT. V gene TRBV2 combines with J gene TRBJ1-1, with D possibly matching TRBD1 (5 bases). This CDR3 spans 12 amino acids. Trimming pared 6 bases from V and 5 bases from J, leaving 10 bases between. The germline V gene has CDR1 SNHLY and CDR2 FYNNEI.

A remark on this clone: The same CDR3 arises from other DNA sequences in this sample as well. The chain combines TRBV7-9 with TRBJ1-5, with TRBD1 identical over 7 bases. CDR3 size: 17 residues. Per germline, CDR1 SEHNR and CDR2 FQNEAQ (reference sequence). V gave up 3 bases and J gave up 1 base; unmatched junction bases: 9. The CDR3 reads CASSLGGGGESNQPQHF. Written as DNA, the CDR3 is TGTGCCAGCAGCTTGGGCGGAGGGGGCGAAAGCAATCAGCCCCAGCATTTT.

The rearrangement uses TRBV6-1 and TRBJ2-2; unclear D gene. V lost 3 bases and J 7 bases, leaving 9 bases between the germline ends. This CDR3 contains 13 residues. Germline V lookup: CDR1 MNHNS, CDR2 SASEGT. DNA for the CDR3: TGTGCCAGCAGTGATGGTCCTTACGGGGAGCTGTTTTTT. Its translation: CASSDGPYGELFF.

The chain couples TRBV7-9 to TRBJ1-1; D uncertain. CDR3 size: 14 residues. Germline CDR1 and CDR2: SEHNR and FQNEAQ (reference sequence). V lost 6 bases and J lost 4, with 15 bases in between. CDR3 amino acids: CASSPFDGLTEAFF. The CDR3 bases are TGTGCCAGCAGTCCGTTTGACGGACTCACTGAAGCTTTCTTT.

With regard to this clone: The junction departs from the called germline gene at one end, perhaps through a read error. The J gene is TRBJ1-2, the V gene TRBV10-3; 9 positions match TRBD1. The CDR3 totals 14 residues. Germline assignment: CDR1 ENHRY and CDR2 SYGVKD. CDR3 protein: CAIRHRGQGYGHTF. The CDR3 coding sequence is TGTGCCATCAGGCACAGGGGGCAGGGCTATGGCCACACCTTC.

By share, this clone counts as medium-sized. The chain's CDR3 is CASSYGGMNYGYTF. CDR3 nucleotide sequence: TGTGCCAGCAGTTATGGGGGAATGAACTATGGCTACACCTTC. The chain links TRBV6-5 to TRBJ1-2; a possible D gene is TRBD1 (5 bases). The V and J ends lost 3 bases and 2 bases respectively, with 10 bases between them. CDR3 size: 14 residues. Germline assignment: CDR1 MNHEY and CDR2 SVGAGI.

This chain connects TRBV5-1 to TRBJ1-3; D call uncertain. The germline CDR1 and CDR2 sequences are SGHRS and YFSETQ. Trimming shortened V by 0 bases and J by 6 bases, and 10 bases separated the two germline ends. The CDR3 is made up of 14 amino acids. The CDR3 here is CASSLGSPENTIYF. In nucleotides, the CDR3 is TGCGCCAGCAGCTTGGGATCTCCCGAAAACACCATATATTTT.

This chain connects TRBV7-8 to TRBJ1-6; D gene unclear. CDR1 is SGHVS and CDR2 is FQNEAQ in the germline V gene. The germline V and J ends were trimmed by 6 bases and 9 bases, with 12 bases remaining between them. CDR3 length equals 13 residues. CDR3 sequence reads: CASSYMGSSPLHF. In DNA form, the CDR3 reads TGTGCCAGCAGTTACATGGGTAGTTCACCCCTCCACTTT.

The V and J genes are TRBV6-1 and TRBJ1-6; no reliable D call. The germline CDR1 and CDR2 sequences are MNHNS and SASEGT. V gave up 6 bases and J gave up 10 bases, with 19 bases separating them. This CDR3 spans 15 amino acids. The CDR3: CASSQQGQLGSPLHF. The CDR3, as DNA: TGTGCCAGCAGCCAACAAGGGCAGCTAGGCTCACCCCTCCACTTT.

The chain combines TRBV29-1 with TRBJ2-2; D call uncertain. This CDR3 region has 12 residues. Germline-derived CDR1 and CDR2 are SQVTM and ANQGSEA. Trimming left V 6 bases short and J 1 base short, with 6 bases between. CDR3 in DNA: TGCAGCGTCAGCCGGAACACCGGGGAGCTGTTTTTT. Translating gives CSVSRNTGELFF.

The chain employs TRBV5-1 and TRBJ2-7; 7 bases agree with TRBD2. The ends lost 0 bases at V and 6 bases at J; junction bases unmatched: 6. This CDR3 region has 14 residues. The germline V gene has CDR1 SGHRS and CDR2 YFSETQ. The CDR3 protein is CASSLGEGSSEQYF. CDR3 coding DNA: TGCGCCAGCAGCTTGGGGGAGGGGAGCAGCGAGCAGTACTTC.

V is TRBV2 and J is TRBJ1-3, with D possibly TRBD1 on 6 matching bases. The CDR3 runs 15 residues. Germline CDR1 is SNHLY and CDR2 is FYNNEI. The ends were cut back, 6 bases at V and 0 bases at J, with 12 bases in the middle. The CDR3 bases are TGTGCCAGCAGCCAACAGGGATCCTCTGGAAACACCATATATTTT. Encoded protein: CASSQQGSSGNTIYF.

The genes are TRBV5-1 and TRBJ2-3; D is perhaps TRBD2 (6 bases). The CDR3 is 17 amino acids. Trimming shortened V by 1 base and J by 2 bases, and 17 bases separated the two germline ends. Germline CDR1 SGHRS, CDR2 YFSETQ. The CDR3 reads CASSLPLTGLPTDTQYF. Written as DNA, the CDR3 is TGCGCCAGCAGCTTGCCTCTGACGGGACTTCCCACAGATACGCAGTATTTT.

The chain employs TRBV4-1 and TRBJ1-2; 7 bases match TRBD1. The CDR3 covers 16 residues. Germline V gives CDR1 MGHRA, CDR2 YSYEKL. V lost 0 bases, J lost 2 bases, and 6 bases stayed unmatched. The chain's CDR3 is CASSQDPGTANYGYTF. The CDR3 coding sequence is TGCGCCAGCAGCCAAGACCCCGGGACAGCGAACTATGGCTACACCTTC.

The V and J genes are TRBV21-1 and TRBJ2-1; TRBD1 is taken as the D call from the table, unchecked against the DNA. TRBV21-1 is noted as a pseudogene. The CDR3 is 18 residues long. The CDR3 protein is CASSKDSTGGLHRNEQFF. CDR3 coding DNA: TGTGCCAGCAGCAAAGATTCGACAGGGGGACTTCATAGAAATGAGCAGTTCTTC.

This clone was seen just once. V usage is TRBV5-1 and J usage is TRBJ2-7; TRBD1 matches at 7 bases. The J segment lost 6 bases and the V segment lost 1 base, leaving 7 bases of the junction unmatched. The germline gives CDR1 SGHRS, CDR2 YFSETQ. This CDR3 is built from 14 residues. The CDR3 coding sequence is TGCGCCAGCAGCTTGAACGGACAGGAATTCGAGCAGTACTTC. Its protein product is CASSLNGQEFEQYF.